This T cell receptor (beta chain) was captured by sequencing in a study of cytomegalovirus exposure and HLA in healthy donors. Amplification used 60 Vbeta primers and 13 Jbeta primers. Only in-frame clones appear in the TCRdb table, and some are missing; sequencing was by immunoSEQ multiplex PCR. The sample holds about 150,000 clones, around 72% seen once. Study-wide findings and caveats: A few CMV-associated chains proved CMV antigen-specific in vitro.

Comment on this clone: No antigen is known for it.

The clonotype was recovered from a woman aged 40 to 50 in good health and CMV-seropositive. The sequenced sample was PBMCs.

CDR3 DNA: TGTGCCAGCAGCTTAGACAGGGCCCAAGGCGGCTACACCTTC. The encoded protein is CASSLDRAQGGYTF. The chain recombines TRBV11-2 with TRBJ1-2; D may be TRBD1 (5 bases). V dropped 0 bases and J dropped 8 bases, with 13 bases sitting between them. The germline gives CDR1 SGHAT, CDR2 FQNNGV. The CDR3 is made up of 14 amino acids.